The clone carrying this T cell receptor beta chain came up a few times. Its antigen remains unknown. This record comes from a study of T cells after yellow fever vaccination. Whole-study context: Researchers used SMART-Seq v4 Ultra Low Input to prepare fractions that had low cell numbers. Study results and caveats: In post-booster samples, most primary-vaccination clones reappeared (around 95% CD4, 88% CD8).

TCR cDNA was made by 5'RACE template switching, adding a universal primer site and UMIs. TCRdb recomputed calls from the 5' RACE reads with MiXCR, one row per CDR3 protein. This sample has around 180,000 distinct CDR3 sequences; 6.2% occur once, and the top ten carry just under 3%. The CDR3 runs to 16 residues. The germline V gene encodes CDR1 SGHRS and CDR2 YFSETQ. With V trimmed by 0 bases and J by 8 bases, 8 bases remained unmatched. The chain carries TRBV5-1 and TRBJ1-6; 7 positions match TRBD1. The TCR originated in a man aged 18 to 30 who received the YFV17D yellow fever vaccine. The source was CD4+ T cells sorted from PBMCs, collected on the day of the first yellow fever vaccination. The CDR3 reads CASSLAVGTEDSPLHF. The CDR3 DNA is TGCGCCAGCAGCTTGGCTGTCGGGACAGAGGATTCACCCCTCCACTTT.